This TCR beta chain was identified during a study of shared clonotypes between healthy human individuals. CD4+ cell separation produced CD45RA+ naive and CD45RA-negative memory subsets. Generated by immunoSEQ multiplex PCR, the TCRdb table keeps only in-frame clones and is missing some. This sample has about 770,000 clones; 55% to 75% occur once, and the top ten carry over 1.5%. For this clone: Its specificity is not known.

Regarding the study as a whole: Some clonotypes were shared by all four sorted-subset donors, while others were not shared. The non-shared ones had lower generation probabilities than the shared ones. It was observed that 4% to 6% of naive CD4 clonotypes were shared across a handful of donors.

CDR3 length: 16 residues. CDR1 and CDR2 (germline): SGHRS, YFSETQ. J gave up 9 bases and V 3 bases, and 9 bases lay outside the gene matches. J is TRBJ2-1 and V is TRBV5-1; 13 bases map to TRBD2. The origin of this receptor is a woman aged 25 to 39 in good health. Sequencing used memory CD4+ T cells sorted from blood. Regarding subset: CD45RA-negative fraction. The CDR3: CASSSGTSGNNPEQFF. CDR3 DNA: TGCGCCAGCAGCTCTGGGACTAGCGGGAACAATCCTGAGCAGTTCTTC.